This TCR beta chain was recorded in a study of blood T cell repertoires in COVID-19. The wider study: From the United States, Italy and Spain came samples of acute and convalescent COVID-19.

The recovered donors of Cohort 3 showed two negative PCRs, clearance, or symptom resolution. Sequencing was performed with immunoSEQ multiplex PCR; in TCRdb, only in-frame clones are kept and a portion is missing. The sample has approximately 320,000 clones, about 88% seen once. Germline V gives CDR1 GTSNPN, CDR2 SVGIG (reference sequence). The CDR3 runs to 14 residues. Losses at the gene ends were 4 bases for V and 1 base for J; bases not matched to a gene: 1. This chain uses TRBV30 with TRBJ1-5; 10 nucleotides agree with TRBD1. Material: PBMCs or T cells enriched from blood (not recorded which). The sequence was obtained from a man in his 60s who had recovered from COVID-19. CDR3: CAWKTGGSNQPQHF. DNA for the CDR3: TGTGCCTGGAAGACAGGGGGCAGCAATCAGCCCCAGCATTTT. The entire variable domain, with the rest obtained from reference TRBV30 and TRBJ1-5, is as follows: SQTIHQWPATLVQPVGSPLSLECTVEGTSNPNLYWYRQAAGRGLQLLFYSVGIGQISSEVPQNLSASRPQDRQFILSSKKLLLSDSGFYLCAWKTGGSNQPQHFGDGTRLSIL.